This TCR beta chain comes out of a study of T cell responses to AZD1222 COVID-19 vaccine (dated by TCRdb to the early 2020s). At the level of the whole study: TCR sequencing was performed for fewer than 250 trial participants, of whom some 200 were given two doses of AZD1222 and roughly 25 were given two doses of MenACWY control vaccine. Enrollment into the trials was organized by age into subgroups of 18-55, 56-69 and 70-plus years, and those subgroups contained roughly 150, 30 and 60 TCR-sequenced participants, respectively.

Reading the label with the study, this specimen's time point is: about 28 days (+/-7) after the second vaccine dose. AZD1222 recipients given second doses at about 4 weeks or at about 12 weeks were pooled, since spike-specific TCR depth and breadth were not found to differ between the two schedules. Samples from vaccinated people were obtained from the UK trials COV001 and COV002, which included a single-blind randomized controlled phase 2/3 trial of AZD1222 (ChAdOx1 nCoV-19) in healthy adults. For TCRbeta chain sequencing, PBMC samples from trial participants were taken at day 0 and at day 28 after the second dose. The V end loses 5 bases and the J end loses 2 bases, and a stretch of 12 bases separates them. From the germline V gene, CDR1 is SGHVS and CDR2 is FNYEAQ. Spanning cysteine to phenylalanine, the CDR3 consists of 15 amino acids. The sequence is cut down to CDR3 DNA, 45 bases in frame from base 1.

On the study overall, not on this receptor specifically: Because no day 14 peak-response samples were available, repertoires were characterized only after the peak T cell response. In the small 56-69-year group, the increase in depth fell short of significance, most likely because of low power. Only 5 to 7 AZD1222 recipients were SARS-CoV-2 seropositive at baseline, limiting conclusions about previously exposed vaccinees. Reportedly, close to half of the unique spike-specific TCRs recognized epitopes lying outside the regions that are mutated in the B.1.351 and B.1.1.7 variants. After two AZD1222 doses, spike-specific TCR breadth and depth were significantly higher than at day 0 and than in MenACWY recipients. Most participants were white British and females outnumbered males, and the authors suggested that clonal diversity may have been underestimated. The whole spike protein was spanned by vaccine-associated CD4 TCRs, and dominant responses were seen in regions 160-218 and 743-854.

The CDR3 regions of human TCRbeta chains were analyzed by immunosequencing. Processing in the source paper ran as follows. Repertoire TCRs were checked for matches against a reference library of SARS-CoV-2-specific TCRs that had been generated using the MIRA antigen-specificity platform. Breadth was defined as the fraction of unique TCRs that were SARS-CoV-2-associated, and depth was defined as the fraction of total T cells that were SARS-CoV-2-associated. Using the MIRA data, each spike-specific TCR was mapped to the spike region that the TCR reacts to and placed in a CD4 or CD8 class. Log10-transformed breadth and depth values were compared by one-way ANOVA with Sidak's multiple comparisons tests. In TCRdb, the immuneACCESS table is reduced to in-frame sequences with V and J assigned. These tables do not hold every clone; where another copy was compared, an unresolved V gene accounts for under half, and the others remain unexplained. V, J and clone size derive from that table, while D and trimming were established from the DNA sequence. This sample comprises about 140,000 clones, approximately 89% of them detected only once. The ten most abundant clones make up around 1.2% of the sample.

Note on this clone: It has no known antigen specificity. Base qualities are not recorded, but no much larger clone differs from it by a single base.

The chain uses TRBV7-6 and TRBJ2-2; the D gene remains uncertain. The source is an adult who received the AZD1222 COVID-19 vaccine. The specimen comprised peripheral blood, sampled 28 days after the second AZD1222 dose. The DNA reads TGTGCCAGCAGCCCTCGGACGGCAAACACCGGGGAGCTGTTTTTT. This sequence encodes CASSPRTANTGELFF.